The 14 T cell receptor beta chains below all came from one sample that was sequenced in a study of beta chain features in type 1 diabetes. Expressed TCRB transcripts were sequenced after all isolated RNA was converted to cDNA. Profiled with immunoSEQ multiplex PCR; TCRdb holds only in-frame clones, not every one. The data contain hundreds of thousands of clones, about 29% of them seen just once; the ten biggest clones take up 0.05% to 0.065%. The source material was naive CD4+ T cells from blood. These receptor sequences come from a man aged 18 to 29 in good health.

V and J are TRBV5-1 and TRBJ2-3, with D possibly matching TRBD2 (5 bases). The CDR3 totals 15 residues. CDR1 and CDR2 from the germline V gene are SGHRS and YFSETQ. With 0 bases removed from V and 0 bases from J, the gap between germline ends came to 8 bases. The CDR3, as DNA: TGCGCCAGCAGCTTGGGAGCGGCTAGCACAGATACGCAGTATTTT. Its translation: CASSLGAASTDTQYF.

This clone has more than one count but fewer than ten. The chain is built from TRBV18 and TRBJ2-2; no reliable D call. The CDR3 totals 13 residues. Germline assignment: CDR1 KGHSH and CDR2 LQKENI. The V end was cut by 6 bases, the J end by 4 bases, with 9 bases between. CDR3 in amino acids: CASSYNPTGELFF. The CDR3 DNA is TGTGCCAGCTCTTACAACCCCACCGGGGAGCTGTTTTTT.

This clone appeared a few times. V gene TRBV29-1 combines with J gene TRBJ2-7; 7 bases line up with TRBD2. The CDR3 has 11 residues. Germline V lookup: CDR1 SQVTM, CDR2 ANQGSEA. V lost 4 bases to trimming and J lost 9 bases; unmatched junction nucleotides: 6. The CDR3 DNA sequence: TGCAGCGTTGTGACTAGCAACGCGCAGTACTTC. This translates into CSVVTSNAQYF.

V gene TRBV27 combines with J gene TRBJ2-1, with a weak D call TRBD2 (6 bases). Germline CDR1 MNHEY, CDR2 SMNVEV (reference sequence). This CDR3 spans 16 amino acids. Between the trimmed V and J ends, which lost 5 bases and 5 bases, there was a span of 19 bases. CDR3 region: CASSHRVPGENNEQFF. Written as DNA, the CDR3 is TGTGCCAGCAGTCACCGAGTTCCGGGAGAGAACAATGAGCAGTTCTTC.

Of note for this clone: This CDR3 is also generated by other DNA sequences in the sample. The chain combines TRBV30 with TRBJ2-3; no firm D call. CDR1 GTSNPN and CDR2 SVGIG come from the germline V gene (reference sequence). The CDR3 is 10 residues long. The V and J ends lost 2 bases and 6 bases respectively, with 3 bases between them. DNA of the CDR3: TGTGCCTGGAGTAGGGATACGCAGTATTTT. Its translation is CAWSRDTQYF. The full variable domain, completed using reference TRBV30 and TRBJ2-3, is SQTIHQWPATLVQPVGSPLSLECTVEGTSNPNLYWYRQAAGRGLQLLFYSVGIGQISSEVPQNLSASRPQDRQFILSSKKLLLSDSGFYLCAWSRDTQYFGPGTRLTVL.

CDR3 in DNA: TGTGCCAGCAGCCGGAGACTAGCGGGGAACACAGATACGCAGTATTTT. It is translated as CASSRRLAGNTDTQYF. The genes are TRBV7-9 and TRBJ2-3; TRBD2 agrees at 11 bases. This CDR3 has 16 amino acids. V lost 5 bases and J lost 2; bases outside the gene matches: 6. In germline, CDR1 is SEHNR, CDR2 FQNEAQ (reference sequence).

The gene calls are TRBV5-1 and TRBJ2-1; D might be TRBD2 (6 bases). The CDR3 sequence is 13 residues long. V was clipped by 0 bases and J by 6 bases, with 7 bases between them. Germline values: CDR1 SGHRS, CDR2 YFSETQ. The CDR3 reads CASSLGAGNEQFF. The CDR3 region has the DNA TGCGCCAGCAGCTTGGGAGCGGGCAATGAGCAGTTCTTC.

This clone has more than one count but fewer than ten. V is TRBV7-9 and J is TRBJ2-7, with D possibly being TRBD1 (6 bases). Germline CDR1 is SEHNR and CDR2 is FQNEAQ (reference sequence). V lost 5 bases, J lost 2 bases, and 13 bases lay in between. The CDR3 is 14 amino acids. The DNA for the CDR3 is TGTGCCAGCAGCCGCCCACAGGGTGCCTACGAGCAGTACTTC. Protein product: CASSRPQGAYEQYF.

This clone was found a few times. The rearrangement joins TRBV21-1 to TRBJ2-7. TRBV21-1 is reported as a pseudogene. The CDR3 length is 14 residues. CDR3 DNA sequence: TGTGCCAGCAGCAAATTCTACACCTCCTACGAGCAGTACTTC. Amino acids: CASSKFYTSYEQYF.

The V call is TRBV15, the J call TRBJ1-2; no clear D gene. CDR1 LNHNV and CDR2 YYDKDF come from the germline V gene (reference sequence). Between the trimmed V and J ends, which lost 0 bases and 14 bases, there was a span of 13 bases. The CDR3 is 12 amino acids. CDR3 residues: CATSRDTLTGTF. The DNA of the CDR3 is TGTGCCACCAGCAGAGATACGCTCACCGGGACCTTC. The full variable domain, in which reference TRBV15 and TRBJ1-2 provide the parts outside the CDR3, is DAMVIQNPRYQVTQFGKPVTLSCSQTLNHNVMYWYQQKSSQAPKLLFHYYDKDFNNEADTPDNFQSRRPNTSFCFLDIRSPGLGDTAMYLCATSRDTLTGTFGSGTRLTVV.

The chain joins TRBV7-2 to TRBJ2-5; D is possibly TRBD2 (5 bases). This CDR3 comprises 14 residues. Per the germline V gene, CDR1 is SGHTA and CDR2 is FQGNSA. Trimming took 2 bases from V and 1 from J, leaving 8 bases between them. The CDR3 is CASSLYSGQETQYF. The CDR3 nucleotides are TGTGCCAGCAGCTTATACAGCGGCCAAGAGACCCAGTACTTC. The full variable domain, rest sourced from reference TRBV7-2 and TRBJ2-5, is GAGVSQSPSNKVTEKGKDVELRCDPISGHTALYWYRQSLGQGLEFLIYFQGNSAPDKSGLPSDRFSAERTGGSVSTLTIQRTQQEDSAVYLCASSLYSGQETQYFGPGTRLLVL.

This clone was detected a few times. The CDR3 coding sequence is TGTGCCAGCAGCAAACTCAATGAGCAGTTCTTC. As protein: CASSKLNEQFF. The chain joins TRBV9 to TRBJ2-1; unclear D gene. The germline V gene encodes CDR1 SGDLS and CDR2 YYNGEE. Between the trimmed V and J ends, which lost 4 bases and 6 bases, there was a span of 5 bases. The CDR3 contains 11 residues.

The chain carries TRBV29-1 and TRBJ2-5; no clear D gene. The CDR3 loop spans 12 amino acids. Germline CDR1 and CDR2: SQVTM and ANQGSEA. The V gene lost 4 bases and the J gene lost 4 bases, with 10 bases spanning the gap. The CDR3 DNA is TGCAGCGTTGCTGACCCGTCAGAGACCCAGTACTTC. Its protein is CSVADPSETQYF.

V gene TRBV4-3 combines with J gene TRBJ2-1; 14 bases agree with TRBD2. Germline CDR1 is LGHNA and CDR2 is YSLEER. This CDR3 has 17 residues. With V trimmed by 1 base and J by 6 bases, 5 bases remained unmatched. In nucleotides, the CDR3 is TGCGCCAGCAGCCAAGTAACCGGGACTAGCGGGAGCAATGAGCAGTTCTTC. Amino acid sequence: CASSQVTGTSGSNEQFF.